The 25 T cell receptor beta chains below all came from one sample that was sequenced in a study of memory B cells and T cells in multiple sclerosis. After stimulus-free culture, autoproliferating CFSE-dim and non-proliferating CFSE-high T cells were sequenced separately. Replicate wells were pooled after six to eight days of stimulus-free culture of fewer than 65 million CFSE-labeled PBMCs. TCRdb's copy holds only in-frame clones and misses some; the assay was immunoSEQ multiplex PCR. The table includes roughly 45,000 clones, more than 65% detected once. Their target antigens are unknown. The material sequenced was PBMCs from blood kept in culture. These receptors were obtained from a human donor with multiple sclerosis.

The genes are TRBV9 and TRBJ1-4, with TRBD1 identical over 10 bases. The V segment lost 4 bases and the J segment 8 bases; nucleotides outside the gene matches: 8. The CDR3 loop spans 15 amino acids. Germline V gives CDR1 SGDLS, CDR2 YYNGEE. The CDR3 reads CASSPGGTGDEKLFF. The DNA of the CDR3 is TGTGCCAGCAGCCCTGGGGGGACAGGGGACGAAAAACTGTTTTTT.

This clone was recorded only once. The V and J genes are TRBV6-6 and TRBJ2-1; D unresolved. V was clipped by 6 bases and J by 6 bases, with 15 bases between them. The germline CDR1 and CDR2 sequences are MNHNY and SVGAGI (reference sequence). CDR3 length: 14 amino acids. The CDR3 loop is CASSPKWNVNEQFF. Written as DNA, the CDR3 is TGTGCCAGCAGCCCTAAATGGAATGTCAATGAGCAGTTCTTC.

V usage is TRBV11-2 and J usage is TRBJ1-3, with D unresolved. Germline CDR1 is SGHAT and CDR2 is FQNNGV. The CDR3 contains 14 residues. The ends were cut back, 5 bases at V and 0 bases at J, with 8 bases in the middle. The CDR3 DNA is TGTGCCAGCAGCCGCGGGTACTCTGGAAACACCATATATTTT. It codes for CASSRGYSGNTIYF.

This clone was seen only once. The chain is built from TRBV27 and TRBJ2-2; D is perhaps TRBD1 (6 bases). The germline V and J ends were trimmed by 8 bases and 6 bases, with 13 bases remaining between them. The CDR3 totals 13 residues. Germline V gives CDR1 MNHEY, CDR2 SMNVEV (reference sequence). In DNA form, the CDR3 reads TGTGCCAGCTTAGGCAGGGGATCCGGGGAGCTGTTTTTT. The encoded protein is CASLGRGSGELFF.

The rearrangement uses TRBV7-3 and TRBJ1-6, with TRBD1 identical over 7 bases. Germline CDR1 is SGHTA and CDR2 is FQGTGA. The J segment lost 10 bases and the V segment lost 5 bases, leaving 5 bases of the junction unmatched. CDR3 size: 13 residues. CDR3: CASSADRESPLHF. As DNA, the CDR3 is TGTGCCAGCAGCGCTGACAGGGAATCACCCCTCCACTTT.

The chain has TRBV10-2 and TRBJ1-4; possibly TRBD1 for D (6 bases). This CDR3 comprises 14 residues. In germline, CDR1 is WSHSY, CDR2 SAAADI. V was cut by 5 bases and J by 8 bases, with 15 bases left in between. CDR3 DNA: TGCGCCAGCAGTACACAGGGTGCGGGGGAAAAACTGTTTTTT. Its protein product is CASSTQGAGEKLFF.

The chain is built from TRBV9 and TRBJ2-2, with 14 bases fitting TRBD2. The CDR3 covers 19 residues. V was clipped by 4 bases and J by 4 bases; unmatched bases: 12. CDR1 SGDLS and CDR2 YYNGEE come from the germline V gene. As DNA, the CDR3 is TGTGCCAGCAGCCCCCGCCGGACTAGCGGGGGGTCATTCACCGGGGAGCTGTTTTTT. This gives the protein CASSPRRTSGGSFTGELFF.

The gene calls are TRBV10-3 and TRBJ2-7; a possible D gene is TRBD2 (5 bases). The V end lost 4 bases, the J end lost 8 bases, and 18 bases lay between the germline ends. CDR3 length: 14 amino acids. Germline CDR1 reads ENHRY; CDR2 reads SYGVKD. The CDR3 DNA follows: TGTGCCATCAGTGCCGGGAACCGGGTTTTTCAGCAGTACTTC. Translating it yields CAISAGNRVFQQYF.

The chain uses TRBV28 and TRBJ1-2, with 10 bases aligning to TRBD1. Trimming at V came to 5 bases and at J to 5 bases, leaving 14 bases not matched to a gene. The V gene's germline CDR1 is MDHEN and CDR2 SYDVKM. The CDR3 extends over 17 amino acids. The CDR3 loop reads CASSQFGTGVLRYGYTF. The CDR3 DNA sequence: TGTGCCAGCAGTCAGTTCGGGACAGGGGTATTAAGATATGGCTACACCTTC.

V gene TRBV6-5 combines with J gene TRBJ1-6; D uncertain. The CDR3 is made up of 14 amino acids. V lost 5 bases, J lost 7 bases, and 12 bases lay in between. The germline V gene has CDR1 MNHEY and CDR2 SVGAGI. The CDR3 nucleotides are TGTGCCAGCAGTGCCGGGCCCACGAATTCACCCCTCCACTTT. It specifies CASSAGPTNSPLHF.

The chain joins TRBV7-2 to TRBJ1-2; possible D gene TRBD1, 6 bases. The CDR3 sequence is 14 residues long. Germline CDR1 reads SGHTA; CDR2 reads FQGNSA. With 5 bases removed from V and 6 bases from J, the gap between germline ends came to 16 bases. In DNA form, the CDR3 reads TGTGCCAGCAGCCAGGTGGCGGGGGCGAATGGCTACACCTTC. Protein product: CASSQVAGANGYTF.

The gene calls are TRBV6-6 and TRBJ1-5; 9 bases align to TRBD1. The germline CDR1 and CDR2 sequences are MNHNY and SVGAGI (reference sequence). The junction had 6 bases not matched to a gene; V was cut back by 6 bases and J by 3 bases. CDR3 length: 15 amino acids. This chain's CDR3 is CASRDRGTNNQPQHF. The CDR3 region has the DNA TGTGCCAGCAGGGACAGGGGTACGAACAATCAGCCCCAGCATTTT.

The genes are TRBV28 and TRBJ2-5; D assignment may be TRBD1 or TRBD2 (5 bases each). Trimming stripped 5 bases from V and 0 bases from J, with 10 bases between. This CDR3 has 14 residues. Germline-derived CDR1 and CDR2 are MDHEN and SYDVKM. CDR3 amino acids: CASSPGRNQETQYF. DNA for the CDR3: TGTGCCAGCAGTCCGGGACGGAACCAAGAGACCCAGTACTTC.

In its sample, this clone was seen a few times. The genes are TRBV7-3 and TRBJ2-1; D not certain. The germline V gene has CDR1 SGHTA and CDR2 FQGTGA. The CDR3 covers 13 residues. Trimming shortened V by 4 bases and J by 5 bases, and 9 bases separated the two germline ends. For the CDR3, the DNA is TGTGCCAGCAGCTGGGGATTGCACAATGAGCAGTTCTTC. Encoded protein: CASSWGLHNEQFF. Full variable domain (outside the CDR3, taken from reference TRBV7-3 and TRBJ2-1): GAGVSQTPSNKVTEKGKYVELRCDPISGHTALYWYRQSLGQGPEFLIYFQGTGAADDSGLPNDRFFAVRPEGSVSTLKIQRTERGDSAVYLCASSWGLHNEQFFGPGTRLTVL.

This clone was counted once. The V gene is TRBV9, the J gene TRBJ2-2, with 11 bases matching TRBD1. CDR3 length: 15 amino acids. V shed 4 bases, J shed 6 bases, and the junction held 5 bases outside the gene matches. Germline V gives CDR1 SGDLS, CDR2 YYNGEE. CDR3 sequence (DNA): TGTGCCAGCAGCACGGACAGGGGGCCACCCGGGGAGCTGTTTTTT. Translation gives CASSTDRGPPGELFF.

V and J are TRBV5-1 and TRBJ2-7; 11 bases fit TRBD1. V dropped 3 bases and J dropped 3; count of bases not matched to a gene: 2. The CDR3 spans 14 residues. Germline CDR1 is SGHRS and CDR2 is YFSETQ. The CDR3 region has the DNA TGCGCCAGCAGCTCCGGGACAGGGGGCTACGAGCAGTACTTC. Translating gives CASSSGTGGYEQYF.

This chain links TRBV5-1 with TRBJ2-2; possibly TRBD1 or TRBD2 for D (5 bases each). Germline CDR1 SGHRS, CDR2 YFSETQ. This CDR3 spans 14 amino acids. The V end lost 2 bases, the J end lost 5 bases, and 10 bases lay between the germline ends. In nucleotides, the CDR3 is TGCGCCAGCAGCTTACGGGACGGGACCGGGGAGCTGTTTTTT. Protein sequence: CASSLRDGTGELFF.

This clone is a singleton in its sample. J is TRBJ2-5 and V is TRBV5-1; 8 nucleotides align to TRBD2. The CDR3 consists of 15 residues. J lost 4 bases, V lost 0 bases, and 5 bases had no gene match. CDR1 and CDR2 (germline): SGHRS, YFSETQ. The CDR3 DNA follows: TGCGCCAGCAGCTTGGCGGGGGGGCCAATAGAGACCCAGTACTTC. Translating gives CASSLAGGPIETQYF.

Worth noting for this clone: The sample holds other DNA sequences that translate to the same CDR3. The genes are TRBV19 and TRBJ2-3; the match to TRBD1 covers 10 bases. CDR1 and CDR2 (germline): LNHDA, SQIVND (reference sequence). The trim removed 8 bases at V and 4 bases at J, leaving 9 bases unmatched. This CDR3 is built from 15 residues. The CDR3 protein is CASEVRDRGSDTQYF. Here the CDR3 DNA reads TGTGCCAGTGAAGTCCGGGACAGGGGTTCAGATACGCAGTATTTT. Full variable domain (missing parts from reference TRBV19 and TRBJ2-3): DGGITQSPKYLFRKEGQNVTLSCEQNLNHDAMYWYRQDPGQGLRLIYYSQIVNDFQKGDIAEGYSVSREKKESFPLTVTSAQKNPTAFYLCASEVRDRGSDTQYFGPGTRLTVL.

This clone was seen a handful of times. Other DNA sequences of this sample code for an identical CDR3. V usage is TRBV14 and J usage is TRBJ2-7; unclear D gene. This CDR3 is 12 amino acids long. Trimming left V 1 base short and J 4 bases short, with 5 bases between. Germline V gene lookup returns CDR1 SGHDN and CDR2 FVKESK. DNA of the CDR3: TGTGCCAGCAGCCAAGCGTTGTACGAGCAGTACTTC. It specifies CASSQALYEQYF.

This clone is classed as medium-sized (0.01 to 0.1%). The CDR3 nucleotides read TGTGCCAGCAGCGCCTACCGGGACAACACAGATACGCAGTATTTT. Translated, it gives CASSAYRDNTDTQYF. The V call is TRBV5-4, the J call TRBJ2-3; possibly TRBD1 for D (6 bases). The CDR3 consists of 15 residues. CDR1 is SGHNT and CDR2 is YYREEE in the germline V gene (reference sequence). Trimming stripped 4 bases from V and 2 bases from J, with 14 bases between.

The chain is built from TRBV11-2 and TRBJ1-2, with TRBD1 as a possible D gene (6 bases). Germline CDR1 is SGHAT and CDR2 is FQNNGV. The CDR3 is 15 amino acids. V lost 5 bases, J lost 4 bases, and 17 bases lay in between. Written as DNA, the CDR3 is TGTGCCAGCAGCCCGGGGGCCAACATCGCCTATGGCTACACCTTC. Protein sequence: CASSPGANIAYGYTF.

The V call is TRBV6-1, the J call TRBJ1-2; 7 bases line up with TRBD1. The V and J ends lost 3 bases and 4 bases, in that order; junction bases with no gene match: 5. The CDR3 length is 14 residues. The germline gives CDR1 MNHNS, CDR2 SASEGT. The CDR3 DNA reads as TGTGCCAGCAGTGAGGCCGCAGGGGGCTATGGCTACACCTTC. Protein sequence: CASSEAAGGYGYTF.

The rearrangement joins TRBV23-1 to TRBJ1-5, with 7 bases aligning to TRBD1. TRBV23-1 is an ORF, and what it does is uncertain. The CDR3 sequence is 16 residues long. V shed 6 bases, J shed 2 bases, and the junction held 10 bases outside the gene matches. The CDR3 spells CASRGRQGRCNQPQHF. In DNA form, the CDR3 reads TGCGCCAGCAGGGGTCGACAGGGTCGTTGCAATCAGCCCCAGCATTTT.

The rearrangement links TRBV2 to TRBJ2-5, with TRBD1 matching over 7 bases. The CDR3 has 12 residues. Losses at the gene ends were 5 bases for V and 5 bases for J; bases not matched to a gene: 2. The germline CDR1 and CDR2 sequences are SNHLY and FYNNEI. The CDR3 bases are TGTGCCAGCAGTAACAGGGGTGAGACCCAGTACTTC. It codes for CASSNRGETQYF.